This T cell receptor (beta chain) was recovered during a study of graft-versus-host responses after intestinal transplantation (dated by TCRdb to about 2021). About the full investigation: Multivisceral, liver-intestinal, or isolated intestinal transplants were received by the recipients. After intestinal transplantation, graft-versus-host and host-versus-graft alloreactive T cell clones were followed in the graft, circulation and bone marrow using bulk TCR-beta CDR3 sequencing. A peak of at least 4% donor T cells among recipient peripheral blood mononuclear cells was the definition used for donor T cell macrochimerism. Rather than being sequenced by the commercial service, samples from a few later patients were sequenced in-house on an Illumina MiSeq and processed with MiXCR. All recipients received anti-thymocyte globulin induction followed by maintenance tacrolimus and steroids for around three years. Alloreactive clones were identified by sequencing pre-transplant mixed lymphocyte reaction products and comparing these products with unstimulated pre-transplant donor and recipient T cells. A cohort of more than 20 intestinal transplant recipients, including one retransplant, was enrolled, and a few patients lacking pretransplant specimens were excluded.

Blood samples were collected up to 4 times in the first month after transplant and then at least monthly when available. The full study reports these points: In patients with donor T cell macrochimerism, the allografts had high GvH to HvG T cell clonal ratios. GvH clones were detected in recipient bone marrow, and some of these GvH clones were observed earlier in ileal mucosa or blood, consistent with an intestinal mucosal origin. Early after transplant, peak levels of circulating GvH clones were associated with declines in HvG clones. Conclusions were limited by the relatively low number and heterogeneity of intestinal transplant patients.

Library construction relied on the immunoSEQ multiplex PCR assay. For most patients, high-throughput TCR-beta CDR3 sequencing of genomic DNA was performed by Adaptive Biotechnologies. Processing in the source paper ran as follows. TCR sequencing data were retrieved from Adaptive's ImmunoSEQ software for 15 to 20 patients, whereas three other patients were processed with MiXCR and VDJtools. CDR3 nucleotide sequences shared by donor and recipient were removed because the origin of these sequences could not be assigned. To be classed as alloreactive, a clone needed at least 2-fold expansion over unstimulated cells and a minimum CFSE-low frequency of 0.002% (template counts) or 0.001% (read counts). Clones were considered mappable if detected in sequenced pre-transplant spleen, lymph node, or MLR CFSE-low populations of the donor or recipient. The cumulative frequency of alloreactive clones was calculated as a percentage of all sequences, weighted by copy number. TCRdb retrieved this table from immuneACCESS and kept in-frame rearrangements only. Not all clones are present; in checked studies, unresolved V genes account for under half, and no reason is known for the remainder. The DNA gave D and trimming, while V, J and clone size come from that table. The sample table holds about 97,000 clones, of which around 90% were seen once. The ten most abundant clones make up around 16% of the sample.

Concerning this clone itself: Its antigen is still unknown. Base qualities are not provided; no much larger clone lies one nucleotide away.

From the cysteine up to the phenylalanine, the CDR3 has a length of 22 residues. Only the CDR3 part of the read is kept: 66 bases, read in frame from the first base. The starting material was PBMCs, obtained about 460 days after intestinal transplant. The clonotype comes from a human patient who received an intestinal transplant, so some T cells may come from the graft donor. The chain is assembled from TRBV1 and TRBJ1-4; the D call TRBD1 from the table was never checked on the DNA. TRBV1 is flagged as a pseudogene. The DNA reads as follows: TGCACCAGCAGCCTCGCAAACGGGCGGGGGGACAGGGGGCGAGCAACTAATGAAAAACTGTTTTTT. Translated, this gives CTSSLANGRGDRGRATNEKLFF.